The 25 T cell receptor beta chains presented below share a single source sample, sequenced in a study of T cell responses to AZD1222 COVID-19 vaccine (dated by TCRdb to the early 2020s). In light of the paper, this sample's time point label describes: baseline before first vaccination. To prepare the library, the immunoSEQ multiplex PCR assay was applied. The immuneACCESS repertoire file appears here via TCRdb, limited to in-frame rearrangements. These files lack a portion of the clones; in checked studies, under half of the deficit traces to unresolved V genes, and the cause of the others is not known. The sample table holds over 100,000 clones, of which 88% were seen once. The leading ten clones occupy around 3.5% of the sample. The sample here was peripheral blood, taken on day 0 of AZD1222 vaccination. Source of these receptors: an adult in good health.

This clone was recorded once. The genes are TRBV7-9 and TRBJ1-2; weak D call: TRBD1 (5 bases). Germline V gene lookup returns CDR1 SEHNR and CDR2 FQNEAQ (reference sequence). The CDR3 runs to 14 residues. V lost 8 bases to trimming and J lost 5 bases, with 18 bases between them. CDR3 residues: CASAPGGDNYGYTF. The CDR3 bases are TGTGCCAGCGCCCCGGGGGGGGATAATTATGGCTACACCTTC.

The chain is built from TRBV19 and TRBJ1-6, with D hard to call. Per germline, CDR1 LNHDA and CDR2 SQIVND (reference sequence). CDR3 length equals 14 residues. Trimming removed 5 bases at V and 7 bases at J, with 12 bases between. The CDR3 sequence is CASSPGFENSPLHF. In DNA form, the CDR3 reads TGTGCCAGTAGTCCGGGTTTCGAGAATTCACCCCTCCACTTT.

This clone came up once. The chain combines TRBV18 with TRBJ2-1; 10 bases fit TRBD2. The CDR3 is 21 amino acids. Per the germline V gene, CDR1 is KGHSH and CDR2 is LQKENI. V was pared by 1 base and J by 0 bases, with 15 bases of the junction left unmatched. In nucleotides, the CDR3 is TGTGCCAGCTCACCACGGACGGGGACTAGCGTTGGTGTCAACTCCTACAATGAGCAGTTCTTC. Its protein product is CASSPRTGTSVGVNSYNEQFF. Drawing the rest from reference TRBV18 and TRBJ2-1, the complete variable domain is NAGVMQNPRHLVRRRGQEARLRCSPMKGHSHVYWYRQLPEEGLKFMVYLQKENIIDESGMPKERFSAEFPKEGPSILRIQQVVRGDSAAYFCASSPRTGTSVGVNSYNEQFFGPGTRLTVL.

The rearrangement links TRBV4-3 to TRBJ1-4, with D possibly being TRBD1 (6 bases). This CDR3 spans 16 amino acids. The germline V gene has CDR1 LGHNA and CDR2 YSLEER. The germline V and J ends were trimmed by 4 bases and 4 bases, with 16 bases remaining between them. CDR3 residues: CASSLGTGRYNEKLFF. The DNA of the CDR3 is TGCGCCAGCAGCCTCGGAACAGGGCGTTATAATGAAAAACTGTTTTTT.

This clone was found once. The rearrangement links TRBV5-4 to TRBJ1-2; 9 positions agree with TRBD1. V dropped 3 bases and J dropped 8; count of bases not matched to a gene: 8. Germline lookup yields CDR1 SGHNT and CDR2 YYREEE (reference sequence). This CDR3 has 14 amino acids. The CDR3 DNA sequence: TGTGCCAGCAGCTGGGACAGGGCGGATGGGGGCTACACCTTC. Its protein is CASSWDRADGGYTF.

As for this clone: This likely comes from a read error, as the CDR3 has no conserved phenylalanine or tryptophan at its end. The DNA is left out, because the CDR3 cannot be placed on it with certainty; the CDR3 is given as TCRdb lists it. The genes are TRBV21-1 and TRBJ1-2; the D call of TRBD1 is as the table states it, not checked on the DNA. TRBV21-1 is tagged as a pseudogene. The CDR3 extends over 8 residues, inclusive of both ends. CDR3 region: CASSRQEP.

The V call is TRBV9, the J call TRBJ2-7, with D tentatively TRBD1 or TRBD2 (5 bases each). The CDR3 spans 15 residues. With 4 bases removed from V and 0 bases from J, the gap between germline ends came to 14 bases. In germline, CDR1 is SGDLS, CDR2 YYNGEE. The CDR3 region is CASSSGTAGSYEQYF. The CDR3 DNA is TGTGCCAGCAGCTCCGGGACGGCTGGCTCCTACGAGCAGTACTTC. The whole variable domain, remainder taken from reference TRBV9 and TRBJ2-7, is DSGVTQTPKHLITATGQRVTLRCSPRSGDLSVYWYQQSLDQGLQFLIQYYNGEERAKGNILERFSAQQFPDLHSELNLSSLELGDSALYFCASSSGTAGSYEQYFGPGTRLTVT.

This clone occurred once. V and J are TRBV5-4 and TRBJ1-5; weak D call: TRBD1 (6 bases). The CDR3 spans 15 residues. The V gene's germline CDR1 is SGHNT and CDR2 YYREEE (reference sequence). V shed 0 bases and J shed 1 base, with 8 bases lying between them. In DNA form, the CDR3 reads TGTGCCAGCAGCTTGGCGGGGGCAAGCAATCAGCCCCAGCATTTT. Translated: CASSLAGASNQPQHF.

The chain combines TRBV3-1 (or the pseudogene TRBV3-2) with TRBJ1-2, with D tentatively TRBD1 (5 bases). The CDR3 consists of 14 residues. Trimming shortened V by 6 bases and J by 5 bases, and 16 bases separated the two germline ends. The germline gives CDR1 LGHDT, CDR2 YNNKEL (reference sequence). The CDR3 nucleotides are TGTGCCAGCAGACTCGGGGCCGGCGTTTATGGCTACACCTTC. Amino acids: CASRLGAGVYGYTF.

This chain links TRBV7-2 with TRBJ2-7; D might be TRBD1 (6 bases). The CDR3 spans 14 residues. Trimming stripped 4 bases from V and 2 bases from J, with 12 bases between. Germline CDR1 SGHTA, CDR2 FQGNSA. CDR3 protein: CASSSGQYTYEQYF. The CDR3 DNA is TGTGCCAGCAGCTCCGGACAGTATACCTACGAGCAGTACTTC.

The chain uses TRBV4-3 and TRBJ1-2; D unresolved. Germline CDR1 is LGHNA and CDR2 is YSLEER. This CDR3 comprises 15 residues. V was cut by 1 base and J by 0 bases, with 9 bases left in between. CDR3 region: CASSQAATTNYGYTF. CDR3 nucleotide sequence: TGCGCCAGCAGCCAAGCCGCTACTACTAACTATGGCTACACCTTC.

The V gene is TRBV5-1, the J gene TRBJ2-7; D perhaps matches TRBD1 (5 bases). Germline V CDR1 and CDR2: SGHRS, YFSETQ. The CDR3 is made up of 15 amino acids. The germline V and J ends were trimmed by 4 bases and 2 bases, with 16 bases remaining between them. The CDR3 reads CASSQRQGFPYEQYF. The CDR3 DNA follows: TGCGCCAGCAGCCAGAGGCAGGGCTTCCCCTACGAGCAGTACTTC.

The chain couples TRBV7-8 to TRBJ1-2, with TRBD1 identical over 8 bases. CDR1 is SGHVS, CDR2 FQNEAQ, per germline. The CDR3 has 17 amino acids. The trim removed 3 bases at V and 0 bases at J, leaving 9 bases unmatched. CDR3 bases: TGTGCCAGCAGCTTCAACTTCAGGGGGCTGGCTAACTATGGCTACACCTTC. Amino acid sequence: CASSFNFRGLANYGYTF.

This rearrangement joins TRBV6-6 to TRBJ1-2; D possibly corresponds to TRBD1 (6 bases). The CDR3 length is 16 residues. CDR1 and CDR2 from the germline V gene are MNHNY and SVGAGI (reference sequence). The V gene lost 0 bases and the J gene lost 2 bases, with 13 bases spanning the gap. CDR3 residues: CASSYSAGAGNYGYTF. DNA for the CDR3: TGTGCCAGCAGTTACTCAGCAGGGGCAGGAAACTATGGCTACACCTTC.

The J gene is TRBJ2-1, the V gene TRBV7-6, with D possibly TRBD1 on 6 matching bases. Germline loops: CDR1 SGHVS, CDR2 FNYEAQ. The CDR3 consists of 16 residues. V was clipped by 1 base and J by 4 bases, with 14 bases between them. The CDR3 DNA follows: TGTGCCAGCAGCTTAGAAGGGACAAGTCCTTACAATGAGCAGTTCTTC. Encoded protein: CASSLEGTSPYNEQFF.

This CDR3 is CASTRGDRGEQYF. The CDR3 region has the DNA TGCGCCAGCACCCGGGGTGACAGGGGCGAGCAGTACTTC. The chain has TRBV5-1 and TRBJ2-7; the match to TRBD1 covers 8 bases. The germline CDR1 and CDR2 sequences are SGHRS and YFSETQ. V was clipped by 6 bases and J by 6 bases; unmatched bases: 8. This CDR3 comprises 13 residues.

This clone was counted between two and nine times. The chain recombines TRBV5-5 with TRBJ1-5; no clear D. The CDR3 length is 15 residues. V was shortened by 0 bases and J by 5 bases, with 12 bases between the two germline ends. The germline CDR1 and CDR2 sequences are SGHKS and YYEKEE (reference sequence). The CDR3 nucleotides are TGTGCCAGCAGCTTGGGGACCTCTAAGGATCAGCCCCAGCATTTT. As protein: CASSLGTSKDQPQHF.

The chain joins TRBV5-1 to TRBJ1-4, with TRBD1 identical over 7 bases. Germline V gene sequence: CDR1 SGHRS, CDR2 YFSETQ. V dropped 4 bases and J dropped 0; count of bases not matched to a gene: 9. The CDR3 is made up of 17 amino acids. CDR3 region: CASSMTGSPPTNEKLFF. The DNA for the CDR3 is TGCGCCAGCAGCATGACAGGGTCTCCCCCAACTAATGAAAAACTGTTTTTT.

The chain joins TRBV27 to TRBJ1-1; D unresolved. The CDR3 spans 14 residues. Germline V CDR1 and CDR2: MNHEY, SMNVEV (reference sequence). Deletions cut 6 bases from V and 10 bases from J, with 21 bases between. The CDR3, as DNA: TGTGCCAGCAGCGCCCTGATCGGACGGGAACTAGCTTTCTTT. Translating it yields CASSALIGRELAFF.

This clone was observed a single time. This sequence joins TRBV5-1 and TRBJ1-1; the D gene is possibly TRBD1 (5 bases). CDR3 length: 15 residues. The V gene's germline CDR1 is SGHRS and CDR2 YFSETQ. Trimming removed 4 bases from V and 4 bases from J, with 17 bases in between. CDR3 sequence (DNA): TGCGCCAGCAGCCTAACCCCAGGGCGGGTCACTGAAGCTTTCTTT. It encodes CASSLTPGRVTEAFF.

V is TRBV9 and J is TRBJ1-6, with D hard to call. Trimming stripped 4 bases from V and 6 bases from J, with 8 bases between. Germline CDR1 and CDR2: SGDLS and YYNGEE. This CDR3 spans 13 amino acids. The CDR3 nucleotides read TGTGCCAGCAGCCCCGAAGTTAATTCACCCCTCCACTTT. Translation: CASSPEVNSPLHF.

The chain carries TRBV5-4 and TRBJ1-1; D possibly corresponds to TRBD1 (6 bases). The CDR3 is made up of 20 amino acids. Trimming left V 4 bases short and J 5 bases short, with 33 bases between. The germline V gene encodes CDR1 SGHNT and CDR2 YYREEE (reference sequence). CDR3: CASSPTGLRAGEVKWTEAFF. CDR3 nucleotides: TGTGCCAGCAGCCCGACCGGTTTGAGGGCAGGGGAGGTTAAATGGACTGAAGCTTTCTTT.

This chain connects TRBV23-1 to TRBJ1-6, with 10 bases fitting TRBD1. TRBV23-1 is designated an ORF whose function remains uncertain. V lost 4 bases to trimming and J lost 11 bases; unmatched junction nucleotides: 23. This CDR3 contains 20 residues. The CDR3 bases are TGCGCCAGCAGTCGCCCTGGGTTCGGACAGGGGGGCCACGGATCCCCACCCCTCCACTTT. This sequence encodes CASSRPGFGQGGHGSPPLHF.

The gene calls are TRBV19 and TRBJ1-1; maybe TRBD1 (6 bases). Germline values: CDR1 LNHDA, CDR2 SQIVND (reference sequence). The V gene lost 4 bases and the J gene lost 0 bases, with 18 bases spanning the gap. The CDR3 is 17 amino acids. CDR3 region: CASSTRQARAVNTEAFF. The CDR3 DNA reads TGTGCCAGTAGTACCAGACAGGCCCGGGCGGTGAACACTGAAGCTTTCTTT.

J is TRBJ2-7 and V is TRBV5-5, with TRBD2 matching 10 bases. CDR1 is SGHKS and CDR2 is YYEKEE in the germline V gene (reference sequence). Trimming removed 1 base from V and 4 bases from J; junction bases left unmatched: 5. This CDR3 has 15 residues. CDR3 residues: CASSLSSGGYYEQYF. DNA for the CDR3: TGTGCCAGCAGCTTGTCTAGCGGGGGATATTACGAGCAGTACTTC. Using reference TRBV5-5 and TRBJ2-7 for the parts outside the CDR3, the full variable domain is DAGVTQSPTHLIKTRGQQVTLRCSPISGHKSVSWYQQVLGQGPQFIFQYYEKEERGRGNFPDRFSARQFPNYSSELNVNALLLGDSALYLCASSLSSGGYYEQYFGPGTRLTVT.